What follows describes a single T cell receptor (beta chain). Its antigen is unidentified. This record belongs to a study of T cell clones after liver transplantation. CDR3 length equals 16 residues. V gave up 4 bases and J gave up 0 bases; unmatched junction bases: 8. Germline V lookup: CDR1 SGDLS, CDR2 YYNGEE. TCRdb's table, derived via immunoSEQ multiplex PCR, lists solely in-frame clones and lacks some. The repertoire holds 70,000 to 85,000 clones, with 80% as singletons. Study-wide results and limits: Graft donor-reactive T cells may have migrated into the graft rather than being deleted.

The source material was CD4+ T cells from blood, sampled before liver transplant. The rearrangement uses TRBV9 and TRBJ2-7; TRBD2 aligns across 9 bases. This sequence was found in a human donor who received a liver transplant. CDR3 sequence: CASSPRLAAASYEQYF. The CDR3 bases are TGTGCCAGCAGCCCTCGACTAGCGGCGGCCTCCTACGAGCAGTACTTC. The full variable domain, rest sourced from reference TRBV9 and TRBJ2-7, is DSGVTQTPKHLITATGQRVTLRCSPRSGDLSVYWYQQSLDQGLQFLIQYYNGEERAKGNILERFSAQQFPDLHSELNLSSLELGDSALYFCASSPRLAAASYEQYFGPGTRLTVT.